Sequencing of this TCR beta chain was carried out in a study of T cell clones after liver transplantation. The protocol was immunoSEQ multiplex PCR, while the TCRdb copy is restricted to in-frame clones and leaves out a portion. Altogether around 110,000 clones are present, about nine tenths being singletons, with the ten largest covering 0.83%. The CDR3 length is 17 residues. The V call is TRBV21-1, the J call TRBJ2-1; TRBD2, the table's D call, was not compared with the DNA. TRBV21-1 constitutes a pseudogene. The origin of this receptor is a human patient who received a liver transplant. A share of the T cells may be of graft donor origin. Sample: CD4+ T cells from blood, taken 12 months after liver transplant. CDR3 coding DNA: TGTGCCAGCAGCAAGCAAGGTACTAGCGGGAGCCCCAATGAGCAGTTCTTC. As protein: CASSKQGTSGSPNEQFF.